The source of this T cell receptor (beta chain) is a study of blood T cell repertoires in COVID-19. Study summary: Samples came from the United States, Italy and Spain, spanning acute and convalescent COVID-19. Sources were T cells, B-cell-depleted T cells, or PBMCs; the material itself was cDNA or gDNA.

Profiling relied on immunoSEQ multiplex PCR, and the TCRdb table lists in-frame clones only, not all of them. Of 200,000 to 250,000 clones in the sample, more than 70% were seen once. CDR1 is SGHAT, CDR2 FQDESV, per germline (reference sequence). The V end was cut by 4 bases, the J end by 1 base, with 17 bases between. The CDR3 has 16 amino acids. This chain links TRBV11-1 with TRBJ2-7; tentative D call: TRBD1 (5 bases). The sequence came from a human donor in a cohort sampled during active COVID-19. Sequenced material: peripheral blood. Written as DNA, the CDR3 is TGTGCCAGCAGCTCCGTCGGCAGGGAAGCTTCCTACGAGCAGTACTTC. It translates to CASSSVGREASYEQYF.